Listed below are T cell receptor beta chains from one sample, sequenced in a study of regulatory T cells in long-lasting Graves disease. Each CDR3 protein is one row after TCRdb ran MiXCR on the multiplex PCR reads. This table has 200,000 to 250,000 distinct CDR3 sequences, approximately 19% appearing once. This sample also belongs to another study, concerning T cells in Graves' hyperthyroidism and ophthalmopathy.

The sample was peripheral blood mononuclear cells (PBMCs), taken at new diagnosis, from a patient treated with antithyroid drugs. These receptors all stem from a young woman with Graves disease. Both conserved end residues are part of each CDR3. Each record gives: D gene, J gene, clone size, V gene, CDR3 DNA, CDR3 protein. D genes are given only for firm matches. Size is stated for part of the rows, as once, few or many counts, or as a class when the clone is expanded.

d_gene: .
j_gene: TRBJ1-5
abundance: many
v_gene: TRBV6-9
CDR3nt: TGTGCCAGCAGTTACGCCGAACCGGGGAGGGGCGGCAATCAGCCCCAGCATTTT
CDR3aa: CASSYAEPGRGGNQPQHF

d_gene: .
j_gene: TRBJ2-1
abundance: .
v_gene: TRBV15
CDR3nt: TGTGCCACCAGCAGACTGTTACCGGGGCCCGCGGAGGAGGAGCAGTTCTTC
CDR3aa: CATSRLLPGPAEEEQFF

d_gene: TRBD1
j_gene: TRBJ1-5
abundance: .
v_gene: TRBV3-1
CDR3nt: TGTGCCAGCGGAATACAGGGGGCGGCCCAGCCCCAGCATTTT
CDR3aa: CASGIQGAAQPQHF

d_gene: .
j_gene: TRBJ2-3
abundance: .
v_gene: TRBV6-1
CDR3nt: TGTGCCAGCAGTGAAGGACTAGGGGATACGCAGTATTTT
CDR3aa: CASSEGLGDTQYF

d_gene: .
j_gene: TRBJ1-2
abundance: .
v_gene: TRBV29-1
CDR3nt: TGCAGCGTTTATTCCGGGACCGTGGTATATGGCCACACCTTC
CDR3aa: CSVYSGTVVYGHTF

d_gene: .
j_gene: TRBJ1-6
abundance: many
v_gene: TRBV9
CDR3nt: TGTGCCAGCAGCGAGGCGGGACAATGGAATTCACCCCTCCACTTT
CDR3aa: CASSEAGQWNSPLHF

d_gene: .
j_gene: TRBJ1-1
abundance: many
v_gene: TRBV5-6
CDR3nt: TGTGCCAGCAGCTTTAGGGGGTTGAACACTGAAGCTTTCTTT
CDR3aa: CASSFRGLNTEAFF

d_gene: .
j_gene: TRBJ1-1
abundance: many
v_gene: TRBV20-1
CDR3nt: TGCAGTGCTAGATCCCCGGGACAACTTTACACTGAAGCTTTCTTT
CDR3aa: CSARSPGQLYTEAFF

d_gene: TRBD2
j_gene: TRBJ2-2
abundance: many
v_gene: TRBV14
CDR3nt: TGTGCCAGCAGCCCCGGACTAGCGGGGGGGCCTATCACCGGGGAGCTGTTTTTT
CDR3aa: CASSPGLAGGPITGELFF

d_gene: TRBD2
j_gene: TRBJ2-1
abundance: many
v_gene: TRBV11-2
CDR3nt: TGTGCCAGCAGCTGGACTAGCGGGAGTTTAGGTGAGCAGTTCTTC
CDR3aa: CASSWTSGSLGEQFF

d_gene: .
j_gene: TRBJ2-1
abundance: .
v_gene: TRBV3-1
CDR3nt: TGTGCCAGCAGCCAAGCGGGGCGACAGCAGTTCTTC
CDR3aa: CASSQAGRQQFF

d_gene: .
j_gene: TRBJ2-1
abundance: .
v_gene: TRBV7-2
CDR3nt: TGTGCCAGCAGCGGAGAGAGGATCTACAGTGAGCAGTTCTTC
CDR3aa: CASSGERIYSEQFF

d_gene: .
j_gene: TRBJ2-5
abundance: .
v_gene: TRBV20-1
CDR3nt: TGCAGTGCTAGAGATATGAGGGGTAAAAGGTCAGAGACCCAGTACTTC
CDR3aa: CSARDMRGKRSETQYF

d_gene: .
j_gene: TRBJ1-3
abundance: .
v_gene: TRBV6-2/TRBV6-3
CDR3nt: TGTGCCAGCACCTCTTACTCTGGAAACACCATATATTTT
CDR3aa: CASTSYSGNTIYF

d_gene: TRBD1
j_gene: TRBJ2-1
abundance: many
v_gene: TRBV27
CDR3nt: TGTGCCAGCAGACTGGGACAGGGGACCTACAATGAGCAGTTCTTC
CDR3aa: CASRLGQGTYNEQFF

d_gene: TRBD2
j_gene: TRBJ2-5
abundance: .
v_gene: TRBV2
CDR3nt: TGTGCCAGCAGTGAAGCTGTACTAGCGGGGAAGAGCCAAGAGACCCAGTACTTC
CDR3aa: CASSEAVLAGKSQETQYF

d_gene: .
j_gene: TRBJ2-5
abundance: .
v_gene: TRBV6-5
CDR3nt: TGTGCCAGCAGTTACAGGGGAGGCACGTCCTGGGAGACCCAGTACTTC
CDR3aa: CASSYRGGTSWETQYF

d_gene: .
j_gene: TRBJ1-4
abundance: .
v_gene: TRBV11-2
CDR3nt: TGTGCCAGCAGCTTAGCTAGGGGCCGAGAGGGATCGTATGAAAAACTGTTTTTT
CDR3aa: CASSLARGREGSYEKLFF

d_gene: TRBD1
j_gene: TRBJ1-5
abundance: few
v_gene: TRBV9
CDR3nt: TGTGCCAGCAGCCCCGGACAGGAGCAGCCCCAGCATTTT
CDR3aa: CASSPGQEQPQHF

d_gene: .
j_gene: TRBJ2-1
abundance: many
v_gene: TRBV7-3
CDR3nt: TGTGCCAGCAGCGCTTCACTAGGAAATGAGCAGTTCTTC
CDR3aa: CASSASLGNEQFF

d_gene: .
j_gene: TRBJ1-2
abundance: many
v_gene: TRBV6-5
CDR3nt: TGTGCCAGCAGTTACTGGTCTTCGGGGCTGTTGGATGGCTACACCTTC
CDR3aa: CASSYWSSGLLDGYTF

d_gene: .
j_gene: TRBJ1-3
abundance: many
v_gene: TRBV3-1
CDR3nt: TGTGCCAGCAGCCGAGGAAAGACAGGTTTCTCTGGAAACACCATATATTTT
CDR3aa: CASSRGKTGFSGNTIYF

d_gene: .
j_gene: TRBJ1-1
abundance: many
v_gene: TRBV6-1
CDR3nt: TGTGCCAGCACCCATGGTGGAATGGAGAACACTGAAGCTTTCTTT
CDR3aa: CASTHGGMENTEAFF

d_gene: .
j_gene: TRBJ2-7
abundance: many
v_gene: TRBV2
CDR3nt: TGTGCCAGCAGTGAAGGGAAAGGCCACTACGAGCAGTACTTC
CDR3aa: CASSEGKGHYEQYF

d_gene: .
j_gene: TRBJ1-6
abundance: many
v_gene: TRBV20-1
CDR3nt: TGCAGTGCTACCAGAGAGCCCCAGGGATGGAATAATTCACCCCTCCACTTT
CDR3aa: CSATREPQGWNNSPLHF

d_gene: TRBD1
j_gene: TRBJ1-2
abundance: many
v_gene: TRBV5-4
CDR3nt: TGTGCCAGCAGCCAGGGACAGGGGAAAGTTTGGGGCTACACCTTC
CDR3aa: CASSQGQGKVWGYTF

d_gene: TRBD2
j_gene: TRBJ2-1
abundance: many
v_gene: TRBV9
CDR3nt: TGTGCCAGCAGCGTATCCGGGACTAGCGGCGATGAGCAGTTCTTC
CDR3aa: CASSVSGTSGDEQFF

d_gene: TRBD1
j_gene: TRBJ1-2
abundance: many
v_gene: TRBV3-1
CDR3nt: TGTGCCAGCAGCCAAGGATTGGGACAGGGGGCGCAGGGCTATGGCTACACCTTC
CDR3aa: CASSQGLGQGAQGYGYTF

d_gene: .
j_gene: TRBJ1-1
abundance: many
v_gene: TRBV6-1
CDR3nt: TGTGCCAGCATTCGAGGCACTGAAGCTTTCTTT
CDR3aa: CASIRGTEAFF

d_gene: .
j_gene: TRBJ1-1
abundance: many
v_gene: TRBV29-1
CDR3nt: TGCAGCGTTGAAGATAGGGGCGAGAGCTCTGAAGCTTTCTTT
CDR3aa: CSVEDRGESSEAFF

d_gene: .
j_gene: TRBJ1-2
abundance: many
v_gene: TRBV2
CDR3nt: TGTGCCAGCAGTCCGGACGGGGCAGAACCGTACTATGGCTACACCTTC
CDR3aa: CASSPDGAEPYYGYTF

d_gene: TRBD2
j_gene: TRBJ2-3
abundance: .
v_gene: TRBV20-1
CDR3nt: TGCAGTGCTAACCGACCGGGACTAGCGACAGATACGCAGTATTTT
CDR3aa: CSANRPGLATDTQYF

d_gene: TRBD1
j_gene: TRBJ1-5
abundance: many
v_gene: TRBV30
CDR3nt: TGTGCCTGGAGTGTACTAGGGGGCGGCAATCAGCCCCAGCATTTT
CDR3aa: CAWSVLGGGNQPQHF

d_gene: TRBD2
j_gene: TRBJ2-1
abundance: .
v_gene: TRBV29-1
CDR3nt: TGCAGCGTGGATCTAGCGGGGGGGCCCTCGGACAATGAGCAGTTCTTC
CDR3aa: CSVDLAGGPSDNEQFF

d_gene: .
j_gene: TRBJ1-2
abundance: many
v_gene: TRBV20-1
CDR3nt: TGCAGTGCTAGGCCGGGGGACTATGGCTACACCTTC
CDR3aa: CSARPGDYGYTF

d_gene: TRBD1
j_gene: TRBJ2-7
abundance: .
v_gene: TRBV10-3
CDR3nt: TGTGCCATCAGTGGGGGGACAGGGGAAACCTACGAGCAGTACTTC
CDR3aa: CAISGGTGETYEQYF

d_gene: .
j_gene: TRBJ1-1
abundance: many
v_gene: TRBV28
CDR3nt: TGTGCCAGCAGTCTACGGAAGGGGGACGCTTTCTTT
CDR3aa: CASSLRKGDAFF

d_gene: .
j_gene: TRBJ2-7
abundance: .
v_gene: TRBV7-2
CDR3nt: TGTGCCAGCAGCGCTGGGGGAAGCGGGTCCTACGAGCAGTACTTC
CDR3aa: CASSAGGSGSYEQYF

d_gene: .
j_gene: TRBJ1-2
abundance: many
v_gene: TRBV11-3
CDR3nt: TGTGCCAGCAGCTTAGAGTCGTTTCGTGGCTACACCTTC
CDR3aa: CASSLESFRGYTF

d_gene: TRBD2
j_gene: TRBJ2-7
abundance: many
v_gene: TRBV28
CDR3nt: TGTGCCAGCAGTTTGAAGACTAGCGGCCTCTACGAGCAGTACTTC
CDR3aa: CASSLKTSGLYEQYF

d_gene: TRBD1
j_gene: TRBJ2-2
abundance: many
v_gene: TRBV5-1
CDR3nt: TGCGCCAGCAGTACCCGGGACAGGGGACCTCCCGGGGAGCTGTTTTTT
CDR3aa: CASSTRDRGPPGELFF

d_gene: TRBD2
j_gene: TRBJ2-2
abundance: many
v_gene: TRBV6-1
CDR3nt: TGTGCCAGCAGCTCCTATACTAGCGGGAGAGGGAAAGGGGAGCTGTTTTTT
CDR3aa: CASSSYTSGRGKGELFF

d_gene: .
j_gene: TRBJ1-1
abundance: many
v_gene: TRBV5-1
CDR3nt: TGCGCCAGCAGCACTACCCGACAGTTCCTGGGGACTGAAGCTTTCTTT
CDR3aa: CASSTTRQFLGTEAFF

d_gene: .
j_gene: TRBJ1-2
abundance: many
v_gene: TRBV10-2
CDR3nt: TGCGCCAGCATACCGGGGGAGAACTATGGCTACACCTTC
CDR3aa: CASIPGENYGYTF

d_gene: .
j_gene: TRBJ1-4
abundance: few
v_gene: TRBV4-2
CDR3nt: TGTGCCAGCAGCCCAACCCTTTTCCCCCCGGGTAATGAAAAACTGTTTTTT
CDR3aa: CASSPTLFPPGNEKLFF

d_gene: .
j_gene: TRBJ2-7
abundance: .
v_gene: TRBV12-3/TRBV12-4
CDR3nt: TGTGCCAGCAGTTTAGGGAGGGAGAGGGAGCAGTACTTC
CDR3aa: CASSLGREREQYF

d_gene: .
j_gene: TRBJ1-5
abundance: many
v_gene: TRBV6-1
CDR3nt: TGTGCCAGCAGAAACCGGGGGAATCAGCCCCAGCATTTT
CDR3aa: CASRNRGNQPQHF

d_gene: TRBD1
j_gene: TRBJ1-1
abundance: few
v_gene: TRBV3-1
CDR3nt: TGTGCCAGCAGCCCAGGGGGCGTTAGGACTGAAGCTTTCTTT
CDR3aa: CASSPGGVRTEAFF

d_gene: .
j_gene: TRBJ1-2
abundance: many
v_gene: TRBV5-8
CDR3nt: TGTGCCAGCAGCCTGAGACAGGTTTCACCCTTTAACTATGGCTACACCTTC
CDR3aa: CASSLRQVSPFNYGYTF